The rows below give T cell receptor beta chains drawn from one sample of a study of blood T cell repertoires in COVID-19. Generated by immunoSEQ multiplex PCR, the TCRdb table keeps only in-frame clones and is missing some. This table has 40,000 to 50,000 clones, about 90% appearing once. The sequenced material came from peripheral blood. These receptor sequences come from a man in his sixties or seventies with active COVID-19. Each CDR3 is given without its conserved first and last residue.

v_call cdr3_aa
TRBV5-8 ASRLGQQETQY
TRBV6-5 ASRRQGTSTDTQY
TRBV12-5 ASGLGQQAKNIQY
TRBV11-2 ASSLQGALANYGYT
TRBV5-6 ASRRSSVGAYEQY
TRBV7-3 ASSLNLRGGTGELF
TRBV4-2 ASSQDRYSNTEAF
TRBV19 ASSTTTGMGTEAF
TRBV6-2/TRBV6-3 ASSTGGQTQY
TRBV10-3 ATGAGLAVNEQF
TRBV6-6 ASSSQGWNTEAF
TRBV6-6 ASSHPRSLAGDNEQF
TRBV24-1 ATSVTGTSGGRSYNEQF
TRBV7-2 ASSPGTGRKGYT
TRBV20-1 SARDLGGQF
TRBV28 ASKSSSYNSPLH
TRBV7-2 ASSSTGGAGTDTQY
TRBV18 ASSPNRQETQY
TRBV25-1 ASRGDRTEAF
TRBV10-3 AISGRAGGNNEQF
TRBV10-1 AGQGEDSPLH
TRBV10-3 AISATGPTSYGYT
TRBV19 ASSIIAGGQETQY
TRBV4-1 ASSRAGSTNEKLF
TRBV4-2 ASSPRIESDTEAF
TRBV5-6 ASSFRLAGGAETQY
TRBV18 ASRWGPEGTDTQY
TRBV6-5 ASSQSSSYNSPLH
TRBV7-2 ASSLERTGKNEQF